Below are 20 T cell receptor beta chains sequenced from a single sample in a study of T cell repertoires in cytomegalovirus infection. The antigens these receptors bind are not known. TCRdb redid the calling of the reads with MiXCR, one entry per CDR3 protein. The sample carries 680,000 or so distinct CDR3 sequences, 30% to 40% recorded once. Sample: cultured PBMCs, taken from culture after CMV antigen stimulation. These TCRs come from a human donor in good health (CMV status not recorded). Some clones in this sample may be carry-over from other donors' samples.

The genes are TRBV27 and TRBJ2-3; 7 positions agree with TRBD1. The germline V gene has CDR1 MNHEY and CDR2 SMNVEV (reference sequence). The length of the CDR3 is 14 residues. The V gene end was trimmed by 5 bases and the J gene end by 6 bases; junction bases not matched to a gene: 8. CDR3 region: CASSIQGRRDTQYF. Written as DNA, the CDR3 is TGTGCCAGCAGTATACAGGGGAGACGGGATACGCAGTATTTT.

V and J are TRBV19 and TRBJ2-5, with 9 bases aligning to TRBD2. The germline V gene has CDR1 LNHDA and CDR2 SQIVND (reference sequence). V was pared by 6 bases and J by 1 base, with 9 bases of the junction left unmatched. CDR3 size: 16 residues. This CDR3 reads CASSTSGRLFQETQYF. CDR3 DNA sequence: TGTGCCAGTAGCACAAGCGGGAGGCTCTTCCAAGAGACCCAGTACTTC.

This clonotype has more than one count but fewer than ten. The V gene is TRBV2, the J gene TRBJ2-7, with D hard to call. In germline, CDR1 is SNHLY, CDR2 FYNNEI. The CDR3 spans 12 residues. V was cut by 6 bases and J by 4 bases, with 10 bases left in between. In DNA, the CDR3 is TGTGCCAGCAGGTTCGAAGTATACGAGCAGTACTTC. It codes for CASRFEVYEQYF.

The chain is built from TRBV28 and TRBJ1-5; the D gene is possibly TRBD1 (5 bases). This CDR3 has 17 amino acids. The germline V gene encodes CDR1 MDHEN and CDR2 SYDVKM. Trimming took 3 bases from V and 0 from J, leaving 15 bases between them. The CDR3 nucleotides are TGTGCCAGCAGTTTTCGGGACCTCGTTTATAGCAATCAGCCCCAGCATTTT. This encodes CASSFRDLVYSNQPQHF.

This clonotype has only a few counts. The rearrangement joins TRBV7-8 to TRBJ2-1, with D perhaps matching TRBD2 (6 bases). Between the trimmed V and J ends, which lost 8 bases and 2 bases, there was a span of 16 bases. Germline V lookup: CDR1 SGHVS, CDR2 FQNEAQ. The CDR3 consists of 15 residues. CDR3 loop: CASAPEEGPYNEQFF. CDR3 nucleotide sequence: TGTGCCAGCGCCCCAGAGGAGGGACCCTACAATGAGCAGTTCTTC.

Only a few counts were recorded for this clonotype. A junction boundary mismatches the germline segment, possibly from a read error. This sequence joins TRBV7-2 and TRBJ2-3; 11 positions match TRBD2. This CDR3 spans 14 amino acids. Per germline, CDR1 SGHTA and CDR2 FQGNSA. The CDR3 loop is CASSLESLAGGGSF. DNA for the CDR3: TGTGCCAGCAGCTTAGAGTCGCTAGCGGGGGGTGGGTCTTTT. The full variable domain, its missing parts supplied by reference TRBV7-2 and TRBJ2-3, is GAGVSQSPSNKVTEKGKDVELRCDPISGHTALYWYRQSLGQGLEFLIYFQGNSAPDKSGLPSDRFSAERTGGSVSTLTIQRTQQEDSAVYLCASSLESLAGGGSFGPGTRLTVL.

The chain is built from TRBV20-1 and TRBJ2-7, with TRBD1 matching over 9 bases. J gave up 1 base and V 6 bases, and 10 bases lay outside the gene matches. The CDR3 has 15 amino acids. Germline V lookup: CDR1 DFQATT, CDR2 SNEGSKA (reference sequence). The CDR3, as DNA: TGCAGTGCCCCTAAGATGACAGGGGGATCCTACGAGCAGTACTTC. Translating it yields CSAPKMTGGSYEQYF.

The chain links TRBV11-2 to TRBJ2-7, with D unresolved. V was clipped by 6 bases and J by 3 bases, with 24 bases between them. The CDR3 has 17 amino acids. CDR1 and CDR2 (germline): SGHAT, FQNNGV. The CDR3 DNA reads as TGTGCCAGCAGGGAACCCCCGGGTAGCTCCTGGAACTACGAGCAGTACTTC. It translates to CASREPPGSSWNYEQYF.

The rearrangement joins TRBV20-1 to TRBJ2-5; TRBD2 agrees at 8 bases. V lost 0 bases to trimming and J lost 4 bases; unmatched junction nucleotides: 4. Per the germline V gene, CDR1 is DFQATT and CDR2 is SNEGSKA (reference sequence). The CDR3 loop spans 14 amino acids. CDR3 bases: TGCAGTGCTAGAGATGTTCTAGCGGGAGAGACCCAGTACTTC. This sequence encodes CSARDVLAGETQYF.

In this sample, this clonotype turned up a few times. The rearrangement uses TRBV4-1 and TRBJ2-7; 7 bases map to TRBD2. The germline CDR1 and CDR2 sequences are MGHRA and YSYEKL. The CDR3 consists of 14 residues. V lost 2 bases, J lost 0 bases, and 1 base stayed unmatched. The CDR3 protein is CASSQSSGSYEQYF. The CDR3 DNA follows: TGCGCCAGCAGCCAATCTAGCGGCTCCTACGAGCAGTACTTC.

This clonotype was picked up many times. V usage is TRBV7-2 and J usage is TRBJ2-2; D possibly matches TRBD1 or TRBD2 (6 bases each). Trimming took 11 bases from V and 4 from J, leaving 20 bases between them. The CDR3 spans 15 residues. Germline V gene sequence: CDR1 SGHTA, CDR2 FQGNSA. The DNA for the CDR3 is TGTGCCGGTTCGGCTTTTAGGGGGGCCACCGGGGAGCTGTTTTTT. Its protein is CAGSAFRGATGELFF.

This clonotype was seen a handful of times. The V call is TRBV20-1, the J call TRBJ1-1; D gene unclear. This CDR3 comprises 17 residues. The V gene lost 0 bases and the J gene lost 0 bases, with 17 bases spanning the gap. Germline assignment: CDR1 DFQATT and CDR2 SNEGSKA (reference sequence). The CDR3 coding sequence is TGCAGTGCTAGAGATGCGGGCCTCCTTTACATGAACACTGAAGCTTTCTTT. Translation: CSARDAGLLYMNTEAFF.

The J gene is TRBJ2-5, the V gene TRBV20-1; D is uncertain. This CDR3 is built from 10 residues. Germline loops: CDR1 DFQATT, CDR2 SNEGSKA (reference sequence). With 6 bases removed from V and 5 bases from J, the gap between germline ends came to 7 bases. The CDR3 here is CSAAAETQYF. The CDR3 region has the DNA TGCAGTGCCGCCGCGGAGACCCAGTACTTC.

Note on this clonotype: The junction differs from germline at one of its ends, possibly a read error. The chain combines TRBV19 with TRBJ1-1; D ambiguous. There are 13 residues in the CDR3. Germline-derived CDR1 and CDR2 are LNHDA and SQIVND (reference sequence). The CDR3 loop is CATTSQTNAEAFF. DNA for the CDR3: TGTGCCACCACATCCCAGACGAACGCTGAAGCTTTCTTT.

Here the CDR3 DNA reads TGCGCCAGCAGCCGAACGACAGGGACCACTGAAGCTTTCTTT. This translates into CASSRTTGTTEAFF. V is TRBV5-1 and J is TRBJ1-1; the match to TRBD1 covers 7 bases. V trimming: 4 bases; J trimming: 4 bases; junction bases outside the gene matches: 7. The CDR3 loop spans 14 amino acids. Germline V gene data show CDR1 as SGHRS and CDR2 as YFSETQ. The variable domain in full, completed from reference TRBV5-1 and TRBJ1-1, reads KAGVTQTPRYLIKTRGQQVTLSCSPISGHRSVSWYQQTPGQGLQFLFEYFSETQRNKGNFPGRFSGRQFSNSRSEMNVSTLELGDSALYLCASSRTTGTTEAFFGQGTRLTVV.

This clonotype was picked up a small number of times. The V gene is TRBV14, the J gene TRBJ1-4, with D uncertain. This CDR3 has 16 amino acids. From germline, CDR1 is SGHDN and CDR2 FVKESK. With 0 bases removed from V and 8 bases from J, the gap between germline ends came to 16 bases. This chain's CDR3 is CASSQEPGLVVEKLFF. As DNA, the CDR3 is TGTGCCAGCAGCCAAGAACCGGGCTTAGTAGTGGAAAAACTGTTTTTT.

The chain uses TRBV19 and TRBJ1-2; tentatively, D is TRBD1 (6 bases). Germline V lookup: CDR1 LNHDA, CDR2 SQIVND (reference sequence). V lost 3 bases and J lost 3, with 11 bases in between. The CDR3 runs 14 residues. CDR3 nucleotides: TGTGCCAGTAGTATCAACAGGGCGGACTATGGCTACACCTTC. This sequence encodes CASSINRADYGYTF.

This clonotype came up a few times. The rearrangement joins TRBV6-5 to TRBJ2-5; maybe TRBD2 (6 bases). The germline CDR1 and CDR2 sequences are MNHEY and SVGAGI. Trimming left V 5 bases short and J 1 base short, with 8 bases between. This CDR3 is built from 13 residues. CDR3 in DNA: TGTGCCAGCAGTGTGGGACTCCAAGAGACCCAGTACTTC. Its protein product is CASSVGLQETQYF.

This chain joins TRBV20-1 and TRBJ1-6; D unresolved. Germline CDR1 reads DFQATT; CDR2 reads SNEGSKA (reference sequence). With 3 bases removed from V and 3 bases from J, the gap between germline ends came to 18 bases. The CDR3 runs to 17 residues. The CDR3 DNA reads as TGCAGTGCTAGCGTAATCCAGACACCCCACTATAATTCACCCCTCCACTTT. Amino acids: CSASVIQTPHYNSPLHF.

The rearrangement links TRBV7-9 to TRBJ1-1; D gene uncertain. The CDR3 spans 12 residues. V dropped 3 bases and J dropped 10 bases, with 12 bases sitting between them. The V gene's germline CDR1 is SEHNR and CDR2 FQNEAQ (reference sequence). The CDR3, as DNA: TGTGCCAGCAGCTTCAATGGGGTGACAGCTTTCTTT. This encodes CASSFNGVTAFF.